What follows describes a single T cell receptor (beta chain). Its antigen specificity is not known. Base qualities are not provided; no much larger clone lies one nucleotide away. To sequence the TCRbeta CDR3 region, genomic DNA was isolated from the sorted cells. The immunoSEQ Assay was used to sequence the TCRbeta CDR3 regions. Sourced from immuneACCESS, this table was stored by TCRdb with only in-frame sequences that have V and J called. A share of the clones is absent; for the studies checked, an unresolved V gene accounts for under half, and the remainder has no known explanation. This sample holds 75,000 to 90,000 clones; about 89% were observed only once. 8.4% of the sample lies in the top ten. CDR1 and CDR2, looked up from the germline V gene (reference sequence), are MNHEY and SMNVEV. Including cysteine and phenylalanine, the CDR3 has 16 amino acids. The kept DNA is CDR3 alone, 48 bases in frame from the first base. After removal of 2 bases from V and 8 bases from J, the junction retains 8 bases not matched to a gene.

These data are taken from a study of OX40 agonist ivuxolimab in advanced cancers. A note on the overall study: The costimulatory receptor OX40 (CD134) was targeted by ivuxolimab, a fully human IgG2 agonistic monoclonal antibody. Intravenous ivuxolimab was administered to patients every 2 weeks at six dose levels: 0.01, 0.1, 0.3, 1.5, 3 and 10 mg/kg. Among the approximately 50 dose-escalation patients, about 20 had hepatocellular carcinoma, some 15 melanoma, 9 renal cell carcinoma and 9 head and neck cancer. In the dose-escalation cohort, 82.7% of patients were male, and the mean age was 60 years with a range of roughly 23 to 79. Patients were allowed to have had prior anti-PD-1, anti-PD-L1 or anti-CTLA-4 therapy, and 30% to 40% of the dose-escalation patients had been treated with checkpoint inhibitors. Partial responses occurred in three dose-escalation patients: two with cutaneous melanoma and one with hepatocellular carcinoma. Peripheral TCRbeta sequencing aimed to test whether ivuxolimab altered TCR sequence diversity and caused clonal T-cell expansion. The paper describes the monotherapy dose-escalation part (N ≈ 49 patients) of the phase I trial of ivuxolimab. What the authors observed across the whole study: The antigen specificity of the clonally expanded peripheral T cells was not determined. After ivuxolimab, more expanded clones were found on average in CD8+ T cells than in CD4+ T cells. At doses from 0.1 to 3.0 mg/kg, clonal expansion was seen in both CD4+ and CD8+ blood T cells between baseline and week 6. In partial responders in the 0.1-3.0 mg/kg groups, normalized peripheral clonal expansion was found to be among the lowest, especially among CD8+ T cells. Low levels of normalized T-cell clonal expansion were also seen in some nonresponding patients.

The trial excluded patients who had a history of autoimmune disease or who were on systemic immunosuppression. Peripheral blood for TCR sequencing was drawn from every dose cohort at baseline, at cycle 4 day 1 and at cycle 7 day 1. Samples were obtained from an open-label, multicenter, first-in-human phase I dose-escalation trial of ivuxolimab. Adults with locally advanced or metastatic head and neck squamous cell, hepatocellular, melanoma or renal cell carcinoma were enrolled in the trial. CD4+ and CD8+ T cells were sorted separately from peripheral blood before TCR sequencing. Source: CD4+ or CD8+ T cells sorted from blood, taken in a trial of the OX40 agonist ivuxolimab. This TCR was sampled from an adult with an advanced solid tumor such as melanoma, head and neck, liver or kidney cancer. This sequence uses TRBV27 and TRBJ1-6; TRBD1 aligns with 8 central bases. The DNA reads as follows: TGTGCCAGCAGTTTAGAAGGGACAGGAAGCTATTCACCCCTCCACTTT. Translated, this gives CASSLEGTGSYSPLHF.